This T cell receptor (beta chain) was recorded in a study of neoadjuvant anti-PD-1 for oral cavity cancer (dated by TCRdb to about 2021). Background on the whole study: Before curative-intent surgical resection, most patients were given three to four biweekly doses of nivolumab at 3 mg/kg. For patients who did not progress, a fourth nivolumab dose was given around day 43, followed by definitive surgical resection on days 50-56. Patients with complete response, partial response or stable disease by RECIST 1.1 were defined as responders, whereas patients with progression were defined as non-responders. There were about a dozen patients in the parent correlative cohort, and the response rate was less than 40%. Beyond this particular receptor, the publication reports: After neoadjuvant nivolumab, significantly higher T cell clonality (Gini index) was found within PBMCs in non-responders than in responders. A higher pretreatment blood Treg/Th17 ratio correlated with both higher pretreatment blood TCRbeta clonality and lower post-treatment tumor TCRbeta clonality. The TCR analyses had only a few patients in each response group, and the authors called for validation in larger cohorts.

PBMC libraries used mostly around 0.5 ug of input genomic DNA for deep sequencing, with six replicates per sample. Following the manufacturer's instructions, the team built TCRbeta libraries using the immunoSEQ hsTCRbeta kit. The finished libraries were brought together in one pool at 2.5 to 3.5 nM, which was then read using an Illumina NovaSeq 6000 S4 flow cell. The authors' pipeline ran thus. The immunoSEQ Analyzer was used for raw data preprocessing and quality control. The analysis was restricted to productive rearrangements, with each unique CDR3 amino acid sequence defining a clonotype. Using the R package tcR, the researchers computed the Gini-Simpson index as their estimate of repertoire clonality. Gini indices were compared with Student's t test, and associations with tumor size change were assessed by Pearson correlation. As stored in TCRdb, this immuneACCESS dataset retains in-frame rearrangements with V and J assigned. A fraction of the clones does not appear; measured against another copy, unresolved V genes explain less than half of the discrepancy, and the remainder lacks a known reason. That table furnishes V, J and clone size, whereas the DNA furnished D and trimming. This sample has over 11,000 clones in its table, and less than 85% of those were observed once. The top ten constitute 2% to 2.5% of the sample.

According to the study, the label for this sample's time point signals: after neoadjuvant nivolumab, at surgical resection. Patients were newly diagnosed with stage II-IVA oral cavity squamous cell carcinoma and had received no prior systemic or radiation treatment. The cohort was made up of patients with locally advanced, HPV-negative oral cavity squamous cell carcinoma. Peripheral blood mononuclear cells were analyzed directly, without maintenance or expansion in culture. The samples were drawn from a longitudinal correlative study tied to a single-arm phase II trial testing neoadjuvant nivolumab in oral cavity squamous cell carcinoma. Genomic DNA-based TCRbeta sequencing was performed on subject-matched pre- and post-treatment PBMCs and tumors from three responders and three non-responders. Peripheral blood mononuclear cells were collected before nivolumab treatment and again after treatment, at the time of surgery. Genomic DNA was isolated from PBMCs using the Maxwell RSC DNA from Cells kit.

Note on this clone: Its antigen is currently not known. Qualities for individual bases were not recorded, and no much larger clone is one base off.

The CDR3 contains 14 residues, cysteine and phenylalanine counted. The DNA shown is the 42-base CDR3, in frame from base 1. Trimming costs V 4 bases and J 4 bases, and their ends lie 13 bases apart. CDR1 and CDR2 are drawn from the germline V gene: SGHTA, FQGNSA. This sequence uses TRBV7-2 and TRBJ1-1, and the D gene may be TRBD1, 5 bases matching. The receptor was derived from a person aged 35 to 85 with oral cavity squamous cell carcinoma. Sequences were derived from PBMCs, sampled after nivolumab (anti-PD-1) treatment. The CDR3 corresponds to CASSSGPRTTEAFF. The DNA reads TGTGCCAGCAGCTCGGGACCAAGGACCACTGAAGCTTTCTTT.